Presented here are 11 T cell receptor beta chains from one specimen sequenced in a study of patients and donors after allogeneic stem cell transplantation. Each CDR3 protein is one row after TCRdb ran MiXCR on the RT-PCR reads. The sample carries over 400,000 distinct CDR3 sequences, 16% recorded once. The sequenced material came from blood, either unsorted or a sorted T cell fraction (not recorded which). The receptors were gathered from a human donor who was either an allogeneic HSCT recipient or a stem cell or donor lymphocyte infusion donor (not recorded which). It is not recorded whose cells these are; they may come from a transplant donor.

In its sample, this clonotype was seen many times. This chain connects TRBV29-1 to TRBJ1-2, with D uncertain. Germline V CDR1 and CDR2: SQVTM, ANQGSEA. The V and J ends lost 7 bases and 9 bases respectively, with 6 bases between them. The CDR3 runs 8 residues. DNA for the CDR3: TGCAGCGGAGACAGCTACACCTTC. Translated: CSGDSYTF. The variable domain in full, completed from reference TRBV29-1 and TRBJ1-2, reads SAVISQKPSRDICQRGTSLTIQCQVDSQVTMMFWYRQQPGQSLTLIATANQGSEATYESGFVIDKFPISRPNLTFSTLTVSNMSPEDSSIYLCSGDSYTFGSGTRLTVV.

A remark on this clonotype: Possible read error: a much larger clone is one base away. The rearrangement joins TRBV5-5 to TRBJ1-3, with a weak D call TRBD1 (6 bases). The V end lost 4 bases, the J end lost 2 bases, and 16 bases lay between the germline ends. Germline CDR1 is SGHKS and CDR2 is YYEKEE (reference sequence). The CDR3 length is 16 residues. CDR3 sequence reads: CASSPVQGRTGNTIYF. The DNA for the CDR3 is TGTGCCAGCAGCCCGGTACAGGGTCGTACTGGAAACACCATATATTTT.

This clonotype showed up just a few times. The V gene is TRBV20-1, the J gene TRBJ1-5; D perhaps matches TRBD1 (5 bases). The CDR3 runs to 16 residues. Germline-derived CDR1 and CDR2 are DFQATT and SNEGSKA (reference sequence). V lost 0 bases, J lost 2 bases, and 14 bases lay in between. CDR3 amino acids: CSARESARGGNQPQHF. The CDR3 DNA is TGCAGTGCTAGAGAGTCCGCTCGGGGGGGCAATCAGCCCCAGCATTTT.

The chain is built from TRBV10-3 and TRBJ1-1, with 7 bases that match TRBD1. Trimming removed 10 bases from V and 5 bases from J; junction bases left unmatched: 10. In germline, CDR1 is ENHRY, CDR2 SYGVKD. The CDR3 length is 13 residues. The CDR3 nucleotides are TGTGCCACTATAGACAGGGTGGGAACTGAAGCTTTCTTT. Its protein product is CATIDRVGTEAFF.

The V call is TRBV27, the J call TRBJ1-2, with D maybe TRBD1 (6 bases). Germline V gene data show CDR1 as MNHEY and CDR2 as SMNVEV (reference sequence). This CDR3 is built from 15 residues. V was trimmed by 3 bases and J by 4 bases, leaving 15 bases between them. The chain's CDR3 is CASSLGAGSSYGYTF. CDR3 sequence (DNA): TGTGCCAGCAGTTTGGGGGCGGGGAGTTCCTATGGCTACACCTTC.

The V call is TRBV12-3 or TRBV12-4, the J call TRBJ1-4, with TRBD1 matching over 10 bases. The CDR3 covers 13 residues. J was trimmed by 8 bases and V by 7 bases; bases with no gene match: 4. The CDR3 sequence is CASTRQGAEKLFF. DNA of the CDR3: TGTGCCAGCACCCGACAGGGGGCGGAAAAACTGTTTTTT.

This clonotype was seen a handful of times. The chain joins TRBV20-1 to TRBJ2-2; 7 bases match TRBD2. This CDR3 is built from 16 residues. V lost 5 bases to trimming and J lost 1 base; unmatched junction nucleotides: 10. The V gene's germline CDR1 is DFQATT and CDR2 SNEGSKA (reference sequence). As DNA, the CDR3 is TGCAGTGCTTCCTGGGGAGGGAACAAGAACACCGGGGAGCTGTTTTTT. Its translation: CSASWGGNKNTGELFF.

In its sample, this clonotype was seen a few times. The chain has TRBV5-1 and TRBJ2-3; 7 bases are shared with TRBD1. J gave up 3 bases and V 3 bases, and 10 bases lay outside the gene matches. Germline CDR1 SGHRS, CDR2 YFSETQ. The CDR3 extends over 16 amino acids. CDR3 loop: CASSSTEGAGTDTQYF. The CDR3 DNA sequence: TGCGCCAGCAGCTCAACCGAGGGGGCAGGGACAGATACGCAGTATTTT.

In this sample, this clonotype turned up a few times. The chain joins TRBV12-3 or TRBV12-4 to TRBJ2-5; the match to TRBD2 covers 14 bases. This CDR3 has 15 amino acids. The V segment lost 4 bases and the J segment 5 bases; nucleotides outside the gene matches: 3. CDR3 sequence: CASSSRLAGGETQYF. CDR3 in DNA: TGTGCCAGCAGTTCCAGACTAGCGGGAGGGGAGACCCAGTACTTC.

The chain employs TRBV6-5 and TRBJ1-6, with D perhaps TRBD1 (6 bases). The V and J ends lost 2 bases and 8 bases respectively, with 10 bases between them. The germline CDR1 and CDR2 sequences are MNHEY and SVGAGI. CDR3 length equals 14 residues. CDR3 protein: CASSYDRRYSPLHF. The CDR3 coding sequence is TGTGCCAGCAGTTACGACAGGCGGTATTCACCCCTCCACTTT.

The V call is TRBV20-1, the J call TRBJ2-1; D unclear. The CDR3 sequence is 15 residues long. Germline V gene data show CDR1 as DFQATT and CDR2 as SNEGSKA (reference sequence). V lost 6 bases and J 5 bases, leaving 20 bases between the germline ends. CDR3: CSAGSLTPFHNEQFF. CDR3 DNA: TGCAGTGCGGGTAGTCTAACCCCATTCCACAATGAGCAGTTCTTC.